A single sample gave rise to the 11 T cell receptor beta chains below, sequenced in a study of regulatory T cells in long-lasting Graves disease. Time point given: newly diagnosed GD, antithyroid drugs for less than 3 months. Isolated PBMC RNA provided the starting material for the TCR library. Researchers made TCR beta libraries by using iRepertoire HTBI primers and running Arm-PCR on CDR3 regions. TCRdb reanalysed the multiplex PCR reads using MiXCR and keeps one entry per CDR3 protein. Of some 460,000 distinct CDR3 sequences in the sample, about 17% are singletons; the top ten hold more than 10%. This sample was also put to use in a study of T cells in Graves' hyperthyroidism and ophthalmopathy.

Sequenced material: peripheral blood mononuclear cells (PBMCs), taken at new diagnosis, from a patient treated with antithyroid drugs. The receptors shown here come from a man between 40 and 49 years old with Graves disease.

The chain is built from TRBV11-2 and TRBJ1-2, with D unclear. V was pared by 0 bases and J by 7 bases, with 9 bases between. This CDR3 contains 13 residues. Germline CDR1 is SGHAT and CDR2 is FQNNGV. In DNA, the CDR3 is TGTGCCAGCAGCTTAGAGGGTTTTGGTGGCTACACCTTC. It is translated as CASSLEGFGGYTF.

Ten or more counts support this clonotype. The chain carries TRBV5-4 and TRBJ2-7, with 9 nucleotides matching TRBD2. The CDR3 length is 16 residues. The germline V gene encodes CDR1 SGHNT and CDR2 YYREEE (reference sequence). The V and J ends lost 3 bases and 2 bases, in that order; junction bases with no gene match: 9. CDR3 loop: CASSSFSGSRAYEQYF. The DNA of the CDR3 is TGTGCCAGCAGCTCTTTTAGCGGGAGTCGGGCCTACGAGCAGTACTTC.

In its sample, this clonotype was seen many times. This sequence joins TRBV6-1 and TRBJ2-7, with D hard to call. This CDR3 contains 14 residues. Germline V CDR1 and CDR2: MNHNS, SASEGT. V was cut by 6 bases and J by 1 base, with 13 bases left in between. CDR3 in amino acids: CASRGYAGSYEQYF. CDR3 sequence (DNA): TGTGCCAGCAGGGGGTATGCAGGTTCCTACGAGCAGTACTTC.

The V gene is TRBV4-1, the J gene TRBJ2-2, with 15 bases that match TRBD2. The CDR3 spans 20 residues. Germline V gene sequence: CDR1 MGHRA, CDR2 YSYEKL. V was clipped by 2 bases and J by 7 bases; unmatched bases: 14. In nucleotides, the CDR3 is TGCGCCAGCAGCCAACGAAGCGGACTAGCGGGAGGGCCGTCGGGCGGGGAGCTGTTTTTT. As protein: CASSQRSGLAGGPSGGELFF.

This clonotype was counted at least ten times. V gene TRBV7-9 combines with J gene TRBJ2-1, with TRBD2 identical over 10 bases. The V segment lost 0 bases and the J segment 4 bases; nucleotides outside the gene matches: 3. The CDR3 covers 16 residues. The germline V gene has CDR1 SEHNR and CDR2 FQNEAQ (reference sequence). The CDR3 bases are TGTGCCAGCAGCTTAGCGTCTAGCGGGAGTTACAATGAGCAGTTCTTC. It yields the protein CASSLASSGSYNEQFF. Together with reference TRBV7-9 and TRBJ2-1, the CDR3 gives the full variable domain: DTGVSQNPRHKITKRGQNVTFRCDPISEHNRLYWYRQTLGQGPEFLTYFQNEAQLEKSRLLSDRFSAERPKGSFSTLEIQRTEQGDSAMYLCASSLASSGSYNEQFFGPGTRLTVL.

This clonotype has just a few counts. The chain has TRBV20-1 and TRBJ2-5; TRBD2 aligns across 8 bases. Trimming at V came to 1 base and at J to 1 base, leaving 5 bases not matched to a gene. The CDR3 consists of 15 residues. Germline V gene lookup returns CDR1 DFQATT and CDR2 SNEGSKA (reference sequence). The CDR3 here is CSARVGSGIQETQYF. The CDR3 DNA reads as TGCAGTGCTAGAGTGGGTAGCGGGATCCAAGAGACCCAGTACTTC.

This clonotype was seen more than once but under ten times. This chain connects TRBV20-1 to TRBJ2-1; no firm D call. The CDR3 length is 16 residues. Trimming took 2 bases from V and 0 from J, leaving 14 bases between them. Germline CDR1 and CDR2: DFQATT and SNEGSKA (reference sequence). CDR3 sequence (DNA): TGCAGTGCTAGACTTTCCGGGCTTAGCTCCTACAATGAGCAGTTCTTC. Amino acids: CSARLSGLSSYNEQFF.

The sample holds many counts of this clonotype. This rearrangement joins TRBV5-1 to TRBJ1-1, with D possibly matching TRBD1 (6 bases). Trimming removed 3 bases from V and 2 bases from J, with 17 bases in between. CDR3 length equals 16 residues. Germline CDR1 and CDR2: SGHRS and YFSETQ. CDR3 nucleotide sequence: TGCGCCAGCAGCTGGGGAGGTAGCAGGGGTAACACTGAAGCTTTCTTT. This sequence encodes CASSWGGSRGNTEAFF.

This clonotype was counted ten times or more. The junction differs from germline at one of its ends, possibly a read error. CDR3 in DNA: TGTGCCAGCAGCTTGGACAGAGCCTACGAGCAGTACTTC. Its translation: CASSLDRAYEQYF. The chain employs TRBV5-1 and TRBJ2-7; possible D gene TRBD1, 6 bases. Germline V gene sequence: CDR1 SGHRS, CDR2 YFSETQ. CDR3 size: 13 residues.

In this sample, this clonotype turned up many times. The chain links TRBV27 to TRBJ2-2; the match to TRBD2 covers 12 bases. The germline V gene encodes CDR1 MNHEY and CDR2 SMNVEV (reference sequence). CDR3 length: 16 amino acids. Trimming cost V 5 bases and J 6 bases; bases outside gene matches: 7. The CDR3 DNA sequence: TGTGCCAGCAGTAAACTAGCGGGAGGTTCGGCCGGGGAGCTGTTTTTT. This sequence encodes CASSKLAGGSAGELFF.

This clonotype occurred many times. The V call is TRBV20-1, the J call TRBJ2-7; D uncertain. CDR1 and CDR2 (germline): DFQATT, SNEGSKA (reference sequence). The CDR3 is 10 amino acids. V was pared by 6 bases and J by 3 bases, with 6 bases between. The CDR3 sequence is CSASFYEQYF. CDR3 DNA sequence: TGCAGTGCCAGTTTCTACGAGCAGTACTTC.